These 13 T cell receptor beta chains were all obtained from the same sample, sequenced in a study of radiation and T cells in renal cell carcinoma. Time point specified: baseline pretreatment blood. Treatment given: 15 Gy SBRT to primary tumor, nephrectomy 4 weeks later. Assay used: immunoSEQ multiplex PCR; TCRdb lists only in-frame clones, some missing. This sample has about 140,000 clones; less than 85% occur once, and the top ten carry under 30%. Sample: blood, taken from a patient whose treatment included radiotherapy and nephrectomy. These receptors were collected from a woman in her forties or fifties with renal cell carcinoma.

V gene TRBV5-1 combines with J gene TRBJ1-4; D gene unclear. The CDR3 contains 15 residues. Germline V lookup: CDR1 SGHRS, CDR2 YFSETQ. The germline V and J ends were trimmed by 0 bases and 2 bases, with 8 bases remaining between them. Written as DNA, the CDR3 is TGCGCCAGCAGCTTGGGGGTGTCTACTAATGAAAAACTGTTTTTT. Its protein is CASSLGVSTNEKLFF.

This chain uses TRBV19 with TRBJ2-1; D ambiguous. In germline, CDR1 is LNHDA, CDR2 SQIVND (reference sequence). Trimming took 3 bases from V and 7 from J, leaving 10 bases between them. CDR3 length: 13 amino acids. CDR3 nucleotides: TGTGCCAGTAGTATCGCATTGGAAAATGAGCAGTTCTTC. Its translation is CASSIALENEQFF.

The V call is TRBV2, the J call TRBJ1-5; the match to TRBD1 covers 7 bases. In germline, CDR1 is SNHLY, CDR2 FYNNEI. The CDR3 covers 15 residues. V shed 6 bases, J shed 7 bases, and the junction held 12 bases outside the gene matches. CDR3 sequence: CASSSLGAGGQPQHF. The CDR3 DNA reads as TGTGCCAGCAGCTCCCTCGGGGCAGGGGGGCAGCCCCAGCATTTT.

This chain links TRBV7-2 with TRBJ2-7, with 8 bases that match TRBD2. Germline V gene data show CDR1 as SGHTA and CDR2 as FQGNSA. CDR3 length: 15 residues. V shed 5 bases, J shed 0 bases, and the junction held 6 bases outside the gene matches. CDR3 loop: CASSPMTSVSYEQYF. The CDR3 coding sequence is TGTGCCAGCAGCCCGATGACTAGCGTCTCCTACGAGCAGTACTTC. The full variable domain, completed using reference TRBV7-2 and TRBJ2-7, is GAGVSQSPSNKVTEKGKDVELRCDPISGHTALYWYRQSLGQGLEFLIYFQGNSAPDKSGLPSDRFSAERTGGSVSTLTIQRTQQEDSAVYLCASSPMTSVSYEQYFGPGTRLTVT.

This clone was recorded many times. The V call is TRBV6-6, the J call TRBJ2-7; D is unclear. The V and J ends lost 4 bases and 5 bases respectively, with 18 bases between them. Germline V gene lookup returns CDR1 MNHNY and CDR2 SVGAGI (reference sequence). The length of the CDR3 is 15 residues. In DNA form, the CDR3 reads TGTGCCAGCAGTTCCGCCCTGGGCAGTCTCGACGAGCAGTACTTC. Translated: CASSSALGSLDEQYF.

This chain uses TRBV28 with TRBJ2-7; 9 positions match TRBD1. Per germline, CDR1 MDHEN and CDR2 SYDVKM. V lost 5 bases, J lost 3 bases, and 14 bases stayed unmatched. The CDR3 loop spans 17 amino acids. In nucleotides, the CDR3 is TGTGCCAGCAGTACCCGGCCGTGGGACAGGGTTGGCTACGAGCAGTACTTC. This codes for CASSTRPWDRVGYEQYF.

The rearrangement uses TRBV6-1 and TRBJ1-1; weak D call: TRBD1 (5 bases). The ends were cut back, 5 bases at V and 2 bases at J, with 12 bases in the middle. CDR3 size: 14 residues. CDR1 and CDR2 (germline): MNHNS, SASEGT. The DNA for the CDR3 is TGTGCCAGCAGTACGAGACAGACTAACACTGAAGCTTTCTTT. Translation gives CASSTRQTNTEAFF.

The V gene is TRBV2, the J gene TRBJ2-6, with 7 bases that match TRBD2. The germline CDR1 and CDR2 sequences are SNHLY and FYNNEI. This CDR3 has 15 residues. Unmatched junction bases numbered 6, after V lost 8 bases and J lost 2 bases. The CDR3 protein is CASSFGGTGANVLTF. The CDR3 region has the DNA TGTGCCAGCTCATTCGGGGGGACTGGGGCCAACGTCCTGACTTTC.

The chain links TRBV5-6 to TRBJ1-2; the D gene is possibly TRBD1 (5 bases). The length of the CDR3 is 15 residues. The V gene's germline CDR1 is SGHDT and CDR2 YYEEEE. V dropped 0 bases and J dropped 4 bases, with 13 bases sitting between them. CDR3 sequence reads: CASSLEMGGTYGYTF. DNA for the CDR3: TGTGCCAGCAGCTTGGAGATGGGGGGTACCTATGGCTACACCTTC.

The rearrangement joins TRBV27 to TRBJ1-1, with 10 positions matching TRBD1. The CDR3 loop spans 15 amino acids. Germline values: CDR1 MNHEY, CDR2 SMNVEV (reference sequence). J was trimmed by 7 bases and V by 7 bases; bases with no gene match: 12. The CDR3 sequence is CASITGTGVQSEAFF. Written as DNA, the CDR3 is TGTGCCAGCATTACGGGGACAGGGGTTCAAAGTGAAGCTTTCTTT.

The chain links TRBV15 to TRBJ1-2; the D is unclear. The CDR3 length is 12 residues. Germline-derived CDR1 and CDR2 are LNHNV and YYDKDF (reference sequence). V shed 0 bases and J shed 6 bases, with 5 bases lying between them. In DNA form, the CDR3 reads TGTGCCACCAGCAGAGAAGGAGATGGCTACACCTTC. This encodes CATSREGDGYTF.

The genes are TRBV15 and TRBJ1-1; D is possibly TRBD1 (6 bases). There are 16 residues in the CDR3. In germline, CDR1 is LNHNV, CDR2 YYDKDF (reference sequence). V lost 1 base and J lost 1, with 13 bases in between. The CDR3 here is CATSRGSRGQNTEAFF. The DNA for the CDR3 is TGTGCCACCAGCAGAGGGTCCAGGGGACAGAACACTGAAGCTTTCTTT.

The chain joins TRBV5-1 to TRBJ2-2, with D possibly matching TRBD2 (6 bases). This CDR3 has 15 residues. Germline lookup yields CDR1 SGHRS and CDR2 YFSETQ. V was clipped by 7 bases and J by 4 bases, with 17 bases between them. CDR3 in DNA: TGCGCCAGCCACCCCGGGGACGGGAGCACCGGGGAGCTGTTTTTT. It is translated as CASHPGDGSTGELFF.